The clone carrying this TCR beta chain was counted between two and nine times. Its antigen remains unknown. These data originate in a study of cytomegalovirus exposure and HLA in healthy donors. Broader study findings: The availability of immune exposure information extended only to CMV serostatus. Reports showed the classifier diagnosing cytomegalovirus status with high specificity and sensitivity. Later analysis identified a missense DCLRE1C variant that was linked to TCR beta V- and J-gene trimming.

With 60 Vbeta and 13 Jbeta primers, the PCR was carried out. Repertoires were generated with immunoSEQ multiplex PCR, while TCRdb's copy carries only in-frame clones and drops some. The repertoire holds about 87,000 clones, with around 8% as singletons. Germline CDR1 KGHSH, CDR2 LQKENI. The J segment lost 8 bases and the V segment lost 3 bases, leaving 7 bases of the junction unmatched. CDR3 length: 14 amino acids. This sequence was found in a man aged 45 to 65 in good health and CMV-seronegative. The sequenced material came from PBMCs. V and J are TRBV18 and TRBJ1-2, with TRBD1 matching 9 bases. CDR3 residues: CASSPGQGKGGYTF. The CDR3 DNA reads TGTGCCAGCTCACCGGGACAGGGTAAAGGGGGCTACACCTTC.